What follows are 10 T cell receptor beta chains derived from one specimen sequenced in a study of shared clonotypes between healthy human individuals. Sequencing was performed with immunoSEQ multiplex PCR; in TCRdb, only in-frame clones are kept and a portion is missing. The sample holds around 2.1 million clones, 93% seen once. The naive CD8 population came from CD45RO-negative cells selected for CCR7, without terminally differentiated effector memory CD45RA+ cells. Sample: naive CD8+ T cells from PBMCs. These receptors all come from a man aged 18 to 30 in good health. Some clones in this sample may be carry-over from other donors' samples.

CDR3 bases: TGTGCCAGCTCACCAATGGACACCGGGGAGCTGTTTTTT. This translates into CASSPMDTGELFF. The chain combines TRBV18 with TRBJ2-2; D remains ambiguous. Looked up from germline, CDR1 is KGHSH and CDR2 is LQKENI. The CDR3 has 13 amino acids. Trimming cost V 2 bases and J 3 bases, with 4 bases left between them.

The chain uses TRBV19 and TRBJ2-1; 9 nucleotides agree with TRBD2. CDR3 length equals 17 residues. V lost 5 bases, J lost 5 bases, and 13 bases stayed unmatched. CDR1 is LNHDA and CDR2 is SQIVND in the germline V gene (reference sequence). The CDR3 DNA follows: TGTGCCAGTAGTTTCCTGGGGGCGGGAGGGCCCCACAATGAGCAGTTCTTC. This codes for CASSFLGAGGPHNEQFF.

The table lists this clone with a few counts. CDR3 residues: CASTSRENSYGYTF. The CDR3 nucleotides are TGTGCCAGCACCTCCAGGGAAAACAGCTATGGCTACACCTTC. This chain joins TRBV28 and TRBJ1-2; TRBD1 might be the D (5 bases). V lost 7 bases and J 4 bases, leaving 16 bases between the germline ends. Per the germline V gene, CDR1 is MDHEN and CDR2 is SYDVKM. The CDR3 extends over 14 amino acids.

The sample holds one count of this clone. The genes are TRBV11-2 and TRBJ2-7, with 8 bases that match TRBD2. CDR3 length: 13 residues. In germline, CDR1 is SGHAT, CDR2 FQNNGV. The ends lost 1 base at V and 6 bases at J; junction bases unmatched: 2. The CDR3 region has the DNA TGTGCCAGCAGCTTAGGACTAGCGCGCGAGCAGTACTTC. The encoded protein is CASSLGLAREQYF.

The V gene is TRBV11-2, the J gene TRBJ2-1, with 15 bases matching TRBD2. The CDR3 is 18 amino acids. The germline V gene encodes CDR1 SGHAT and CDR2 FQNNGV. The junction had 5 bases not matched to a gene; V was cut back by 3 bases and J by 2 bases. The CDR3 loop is CASSLGLAGGTAYNEQFF. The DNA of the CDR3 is TGTGCCAGCAGCTTGGGACTAGCGGGAGGAACAGCCTACAATGAGCAGTTCTTC.

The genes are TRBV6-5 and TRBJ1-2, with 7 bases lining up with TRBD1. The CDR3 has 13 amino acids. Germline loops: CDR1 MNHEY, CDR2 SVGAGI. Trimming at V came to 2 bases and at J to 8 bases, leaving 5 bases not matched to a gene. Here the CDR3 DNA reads TGTGCCAGCAGTTACCAGACAGGGATGGGCTACACCTTC. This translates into CASSYQTGMGYTF.

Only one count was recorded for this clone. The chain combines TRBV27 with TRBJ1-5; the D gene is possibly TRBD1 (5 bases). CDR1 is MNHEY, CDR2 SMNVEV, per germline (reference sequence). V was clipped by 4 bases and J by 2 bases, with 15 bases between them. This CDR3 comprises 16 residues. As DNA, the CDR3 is TGTGCCAGCAGTTCGTTGCGACAGTCCGGCAATCAGCCCCAGCATTTT. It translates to CASSSLRQSGNQPQHF.

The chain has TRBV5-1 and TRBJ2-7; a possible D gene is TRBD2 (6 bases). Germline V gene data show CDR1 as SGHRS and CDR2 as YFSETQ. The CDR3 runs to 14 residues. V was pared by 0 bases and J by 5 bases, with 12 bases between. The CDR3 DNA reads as TGCGCCAGCAGCTTGGGGGTGGGAGGTAACGAGCAGTACTTC. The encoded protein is CASSLGVGGNEQYF. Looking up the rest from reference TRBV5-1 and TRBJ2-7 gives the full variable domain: KAGVTQTPRYLIKTRGQQVTLSCSPISGHRSVSWYQQTPGQGLQFLFEYFSETQRNKGNFPGRFSGRQFSNSRSEMNVSTLELGDSALYLCASSLGVGGNEQYFGPGTRLTVT.

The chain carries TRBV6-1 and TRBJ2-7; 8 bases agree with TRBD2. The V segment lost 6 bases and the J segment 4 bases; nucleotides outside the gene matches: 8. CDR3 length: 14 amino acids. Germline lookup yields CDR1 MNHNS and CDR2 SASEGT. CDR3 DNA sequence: TGTGCCAGCAGAGGGAGCGGGAGTATATACGAGCAGTACTTC. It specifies CASRGSGSIYEQYF.

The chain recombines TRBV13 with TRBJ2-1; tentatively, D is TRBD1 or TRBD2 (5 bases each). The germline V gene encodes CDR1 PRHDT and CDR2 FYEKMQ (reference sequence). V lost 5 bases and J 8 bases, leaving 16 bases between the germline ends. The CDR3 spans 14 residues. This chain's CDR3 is CASSPGPLGDEQFF. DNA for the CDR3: TGTGCCAGCAGCCCGGGACCGCTCGGGGATGAGCAGTTCTTC. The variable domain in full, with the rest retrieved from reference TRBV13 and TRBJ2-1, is AAGVIQSPRHLIKEKRETATLKCYPIPRHDTVYWYQQGPGQDPQFLISFYEKMQSDKGSIPDRFSAQQFSDYHSELNMSSLELGDSALYFCASSPGPLGDEQFFGPGTRLTVL.